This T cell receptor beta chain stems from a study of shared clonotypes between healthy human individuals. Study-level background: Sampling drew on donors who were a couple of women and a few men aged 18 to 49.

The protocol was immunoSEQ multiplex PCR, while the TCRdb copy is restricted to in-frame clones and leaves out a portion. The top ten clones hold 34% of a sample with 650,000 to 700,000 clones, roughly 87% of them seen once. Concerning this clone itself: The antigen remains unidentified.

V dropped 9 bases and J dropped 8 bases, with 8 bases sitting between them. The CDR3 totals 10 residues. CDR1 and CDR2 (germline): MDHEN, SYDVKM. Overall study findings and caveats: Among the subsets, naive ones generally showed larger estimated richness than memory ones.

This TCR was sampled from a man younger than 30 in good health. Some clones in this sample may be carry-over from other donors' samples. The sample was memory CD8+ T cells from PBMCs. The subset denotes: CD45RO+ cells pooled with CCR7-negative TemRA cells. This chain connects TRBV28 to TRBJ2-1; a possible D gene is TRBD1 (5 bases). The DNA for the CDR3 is TGTGCCAGTCAGGGCGATGAGCAGTTCTTC. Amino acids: CASQGDEQFF.